This T cell receptor beta chain was documented in a study of regulatory T cells in long-lasting Graves disease. Study conclusions and caveats: Persistent Graves' cases showed lower TCR diversity than newly diagnosed cases. Favored gene segments in persistent disease were TRBV28, TRBJ1-2 and TRBJ2-5.

Of note for this clonotype: No antigen is known for it.

V was cut by 6 bases and J by 7 bases, with 19 bases left in between. The CDR3 is 13 amino acids. The germline CDR1 and CDR2 sequences are DFQATT and SNEGSKA (reference sequence). Through Arm-PCR of CDR3 regions and iRepertoire HTBI primers, TCR beta libraries were built. TCRdb independently ran MiXCR on the multiplex PCR reads; one entry per CDR3 protein. The sample has 350,000 to 450,000 distinct CDR3 sequences; around 23% are singletons. Time point described: persistent/refractory GD, antithyroid drugs over 5 years with positive TRAb. PBMC RNA was the source of the TCR library. Those enrolled as patients came out of an endocrinology department in Xi'an, China.

The rearrangement uses TRBV20-1 and TRBJ2-7, with D possibly being TRBD1 (5 bases). Specimen: peripheral blood mononuclear cells (PBMCs), collected when the disease was refractory, from a patient treated with antithyroid drugs. This TCR derives from a woman aged 35 to 49 with Graves disease. The CDR3 coding sequence is TGCAGTGCGAGCAGGGAAAGGTTAGGGGAGCAGTACTTC. Encoded protein: CSASRERLGEQYF.